The 5 T cell receptor beta chains below were found in one sample sequenced in a study of beta chain features in type 1 diabetes. Of the isolated RNA, all was reverse transcribed, and so the sequenced material was expressed TCRB transcripts. Here immunoSEQ multiplex PCR was the method, and the copy in TCRdb shows in-frame clones only, minus some. Here the sample spans fewer than 350,000 clones, 15% to 20% being singletons. Material: naive CD4+ T cells from blood. The receptors here all came from a young woman in good health.

This clone was detected only a few times. V gene TRBV9 combines with J gene TRBJ2-1, with D tentatively TRBD1 (6 bases). CDR1 and CDR2 (germline): SGDLS, YYNGEE. V was clipped by 2 bases and J by 8 bases, with 11 bases between them. This CDR3 has 13 amino acids. The CDR3 here is CASSVTGFDEQFF. CDR3 nucleotides: TGTGCCAGCAGCGTTACAGGGTTCGATGAGCAGTTCTTC. Full variable domain (outside the CDR3, taken from reference TRBV9 and TRBJ2-1): DSGVTQTPKHLITATGQRVTLRCSPRSGDLSVYWYQQSLDQGLQFLIQYYNGEERAKGNILERFSAQQFPDLHSELNLSSLELGDSALYFCASSVTGFDEQFFGPGTRLTVL.

This clone was seen more than once but under ten times. The chain links TRBV29-1 to TRBJ2-1; 7 nucleotides match TRBD2. This CDR3 comprises 11 residues. Germline V gene data show CDR1 as SQVTM and CDR2 as ANQGSEA. J was trimmed by 11 bases and V by 4 bases; bases with no gene match: 5. This chain's CDR3 is CSVGGGVQQFF. The CDR3 bases are TGCAGCGTTGGGGGAGGGGTACAGCAGTTCTTC.

This chain connects TRBV29-1 to TRBJ2-2, with a weak D call TRBD1 (5 bases). Germline loops: CDR1 SQVTM, CDR2 ANQGSEA. The CDR3 runs 14 residues. V lost 3 bases and J lost 0, with 8 bases in between. CDR3 nucleotides: TGCAGCGTTGAGGTGACAGCGAACACCGGGGAGCTGTTTTTT. Translated, it gives CSVEVTANTGELFF.

In this sample, this clone turned up a few times. Written as DNA, the CDR3 is TGCAGCGTCCACCCATTGGCAGGGACAGGGAACAATGAGCAGTTCTTC. It translates to CSVHPLAGTGNNEQFF. V is TRBV29-1 and J is TRBJ2-1; 9 bases are a match to TRBD1. The CDR3 has 16 amino acids. Germline-derived CDR1 and CDR2 are SQVTM and ANQGSEA. The ends lost 6 bases at V and 5 bases at J; junction bases unmatched: 14.

This clone was seen only a few times. V and J are TRBV5-1 and TRBJ2-5, with 8 bases lining up with TRBD2. Per the germline V gene, CDR1 is SGHRS and CDR2 is YFSETQ. The ends lost 0 bases at V and 5 bases at J; junction bases unmatched: 9. This CDR3 comprises 16 residues. The CDR3 region has the DNA TGCGCCAGCAGCTTGGCCGAGGGAGCGGGGGTCGAGACCCAGTACTTC. Amino acids: CASSLAEGAGVETQYF.